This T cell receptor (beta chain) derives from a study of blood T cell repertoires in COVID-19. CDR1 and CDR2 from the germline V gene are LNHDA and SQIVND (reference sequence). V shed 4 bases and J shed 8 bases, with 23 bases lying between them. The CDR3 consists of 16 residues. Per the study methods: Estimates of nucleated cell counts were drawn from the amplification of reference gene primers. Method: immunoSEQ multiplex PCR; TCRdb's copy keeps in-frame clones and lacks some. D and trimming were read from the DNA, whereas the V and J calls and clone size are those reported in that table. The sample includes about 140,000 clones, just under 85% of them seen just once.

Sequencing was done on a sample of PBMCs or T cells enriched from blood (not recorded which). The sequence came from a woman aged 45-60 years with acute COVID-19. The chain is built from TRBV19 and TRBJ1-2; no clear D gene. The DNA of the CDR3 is TGTGCCAGTAGTAGATCTCTCGGGATCCGAGAACGGGGCTACACCTTC. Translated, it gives CASSRSLGIRERGYTF.